This entry lists 3 T cell receptor beta chains sequenced from one sample in a study of T-cell reconstitution after alpha-beta-depleted transplantation in children. Using unique molecular identifiers, the investigators prepared the TCRbeta library. Via MiXCR, TCRdb re-called the PCR reads, giving one row per CDR3 protein. Of over 400,000 distinct CDR3 sequences in the sample, around 46% are singletons; the top ten hold 27%. The specimen comprised PBMCs, sampled before TCRalphabeta/CD19-depleted stem cell transplant. These TCRs come from a girl aged 2 to 9 with aplastic anemia, due to receive a stem cell transplant.

The chain uses TRBV5-5 and TRBJ2-7; the D is unclear. V lost 0 bases to trimming and J lost 5 bases, with 12 bases between them. This CDR3 has 14 amino acids. Germline lookup yields CDR1 SGHKS and CDR2 YYEKEE (reference sequence). CDR3 in amino acids: CASSLAGLPDEQYF. In DNA form, the CDR3 reads TGTGCCAGCAGCTTGGCCGGGCTGCCGGACGAGCAGTACTTC.

This clonotype came up many times. The chain employs TRBV28 and TRBJ1-2; weak D call: TRBD1 (6 bases). Germline V gives CDR1 MDHEN, CDR2 SYDVKM. CDR3 length: 17 amino acids. Trimming removed 2 bases at V and 2 bases at J, with 18 bases between. The CDR3 reads CASSLIAGAGRNYGYTF. The CDR3 DNA reads as TGTGCCAGCAGTTTAATTGCAGGGGCTGGGAGGAACTATGGCTACACCTTC.

The chain combines TRBV29-1 with TRBJ2-3, with D perhaps TRBD1 or TRBD2 (5 bases each). Trimming removed 6 bases from V and 3 bases from J, with 10 bases in between. Per germline, CDR1 SQVTM and CDR2 ANQGSEA. This CDR3 has 12 residues. CDR3: CSVRWGTDTQYF. The CDR3 DNA follows: TGCAGCGTCCGATGGGGGACAGATACGCAGTATTTT.